Presented here are 30 T cell receptor beta chains from one specimen sequenced in a study of spatial heterogeneity in lung cancer (dated by TCRdb to between 2018 and 2021). Per the publication, the time point label means: sample taken at primary tumor resection. Whole RNA extracted from tumor and nontumor lung tissue, or from cryopreserved PBMC samples, was used for TCR sequencing without cell sorting. Library generation was performed with 5' RACE. These reads were obtained on a NextSeq 500. TCRdb passed the public sequencing reads through fastp at Q25 and MiXCR, retaining productive beta sequences. When rows share a CDR3 protein, they turn into one entry using the most common DNA and genes. This sample has around 10,000 distinct CDR3 sequences in its table, and about 3.7% of those were observed once. The ten largest account for 40% to 65% of the sample. Here the sequenced sample was PBMCs, taken at surgery. These receptors came from a female donor with early-stage non-small cell lung cancer.

A few counts support this clonotype. This beta chain came through as a stray read in a library set up for alpha chains, and its size says little. The genes are TRBV28 and TRBJ2-5; 12 bases align to TRBD2. The V gene end was trimmed by 7 bases and the J gene end by 2 bases; junction bases not matched to a gene: 11. The CDR3 runs to 17 residues. Germline V gives CDR1 MDHEN, CDR2 SYDVKM. This chain's CDR3 is CASKKRGLAGKQETQYF. CDR3 sequence (DNA): TGTGCCAGCAAAAAGAGGGGACTAGCGGGTAAACAAGAGACCCAGTACTTC.

This clonotype was recorded many times. This beta chain turned up in a library designed for alpha chains; as an off-target read, its abundance says little. The genes are TRBV20-1 and TRBJ1-5; 11 bases line up with TRBD1. The germline gives CDR1 DFQATT, CDR2 SNEGSKA (reference sequence). J was trimmed by 7 bases and V by 6 bases; bases with no gene match: 5. This CDR3 is built from 13 residues. CDR3 sequence: CSARTGGGQPQHF. CDR3 DNA: TGCAGTGCCAGGACAGGGGGCGGGCAGCCCCAGCATTTT.

This clonotype occurred many times. The library was prepared for alpha chains; this beta chain is a stray read, so its frequency means little. This chain uses TRBV28 with TRBJ2-1, with D possibly matching TRBD1 (5 bases). From germline, CDR1 is MDHEN and CDR2 SYDVKM. The CDR3 runs 14 residues. Trimming stripped 11 bases from V and 8 bases from J, with 22 bases between. CDR3 DNA: TGTGCCGGCGGTAGGCAGGGCTCTAGGTATGAGCAGTTCTTC. Protein: CAGGRQGSRYEQFF.

Concerning this clonotype itself: This beta chain came through as a stray read in a library set up for alpha chains, and its size says little. This chain connects TRBV7-6 to TRBJ2-7, with a possible D match to TRBD1 (6 bases). The CDR3 runs 15 residues. V was shortened by 0 bases and J by 5 bases, with 14 bases between the two germline ends. Germline CDR1 reads SGHVS; CDR2 reads FNYEAQ. The DNA of the CDR3 is TGTGCCAGCAGCTTAGCGGAGGCAGGGGTGAACGAGCAGTACTTC. This sequence encodes CASSLAEAGVNEQYF.

Many counts were recorded for this clonotype. Found in a library prepared for alpha chains, this beta chain is an off-target read, and its abundance has little meaning. The V and J genes are TRBV27 and TRBJ2-3; 11 nucleotides agree with TRBD2. The CDR3 has 19 amino acids. Trimming at V came to 4 bases and at J to 7 bases, leaving 19 bases not matched to a gene. Germline CDR1 and CDR2: MNHEY and SMNVEV (reference sequence). CDR3 protein: CASSSRMTRTSGRVYTQYF. CDR3 nucleotide sequence: TGTGCCAGCAGTTCACGAATGACCCGGACTAGCGGGCGGGTATATACGCAGTATTTT.

This clonotype was observed a handful of times. This beta chain appears as a stray read in a library generated for alpha chains; its size is not informative. The CDR3 sequence: CASSDLSRGTNQPQHF. DNA for the CDR3: TGTGCCAGCAGTGATCTCTCCAGGGGCACTAATCAGCCCCAGCATTTT. V and J are TRBV6-1 and TRBJ1-5, with a tentative D call TRBD1 (6 bases). Germline V gene data show CDR1 as MNHNS and CDR2 as SASEGT. CDR3 length: 16 residues. Trimming took off 3 bases at V and 4 bases at J, with 16 bases between the two ends.

This clonotype was found many times. The library was built for alpha chains, so this beta chain is an off-target read and its size means little. This chain connects TRBV7-2 to TRBJ2-7; the match to TRBD2 covers 11 bases. CDR3 size: 15 residues. CDR1 is SGHTA, CDR2 FQGNSA, per germline. Trimming at V came to 6 bases and at J to 2 bases, leaving 6 bases not matched to a gene. CDR3 residues: CASRPTSGSPYEQYF. The CDR3 DNA follows: TGTGCCAGCAGGCCCACTAGCGGGAGCCCCTACGAGCAGTACTTC.

Points on this clonotype: The library was designed around alpha chains, so this beta chain is a stray read whose abundance carries little weight. This chain links TRBV5-4 with TRBJ1-4, with 9 bases fitting TRBD1. Germline CDR1 SGHNT, CDR2 YYREEE (reference sequence). V lost 5 bases, J lost 2 bases, and 4 bases stayed unmatched. The CDR3 is 15 residues long. CDR3 bases: TGTGCCAGCAGTCGCACAGGGGGCACTAATGAAAAACTGTTTTTT. This sequence encodes CASSRTGGTNEKLFF.

This clonotype is judged medium-sized. A library made for alpha chains picked up this beta chain off target, so its size means little. The rearrangement joins TRBV6-2 or TRBV6-3 to TRBJ1-2; perhaps TRBD1 as D (5 bases). This CDR3 contains 14 residues. Per germline, CDR1 MNHEY and CDR2 SVGEGT. Trimming removed 5 bases from V and 4 bases from J, with 14 bases in between. CDR3 region: CASSHRSPFYGYTF. Here the CDR3 DNA reads TGTGCCAGCAGTCACAGGTCGCCCTTCTATGGCTACACCTTC.

This clonotype occurred many times. This beta chain slipped into a library made for alpha chains as a stray read, so its size is not meaningful. The rearrangement joins TRBV27 to TRBJ2-7, with TRBD2 matching 10 bases. CDR3 length: 14 amino acids. Germline lookup yields CDR1 MNHEY and CDR2 SMNVEV (reference sequence). V shed 6 bases and J 2 bases; nucleotides not matched to a gene: 4. Written as DNA, the CDR3 is TGTGCCAGCAGAGGAGCGGGAGGGGCCTACGAGCAGTACTTC. Translating it yields CASRGAGGAYEQYF.

This clonotype has ten or more counts. Since the library was made to target alpha chains, this beta chain is a stray read and its abundance is not meaningful. The chain combines TRBV10-3 with TRBJ2-7; 14 bases are shared with TRBD2. The ends lost 7 bases at V and 1 base at J; junction bases unmatched: 3. CDR1 is ENHRY and CDR2 is SYGVKD in the germline V gene. CDR3 length: 15 amino acids. The CDR3 bases are TGTGCCATCAAAGGGACTAGCGGGGGTTCCTACGAGCAGTACTTC. Translated, it gives CAIKGTSGGSYEQYF.

This clonotype has a count of ten or more. This beta chain appears as a stray read in a library generated for alpha chains; its size is not informative. The chain is built from TRBV6-6 and TRBJ1-6, with D perhaps TRBD1 (5 bases). Germline CDR1 MNHNY, CDR2 SVGAGI (reference sequence). V lost 6 bases and J lost 7, with 13 bases in between. The CDR3 has 14 amino acids. CDR3 sequence (DNA): TGTGCCAGCAGCCTGACCGGGGGAAATTCACCCCTCCACTTT. Protein product: CASSLTGGNSPLHF.

This clonotype was seen at least ten times. This beta chain slipped into a library made for alpha chains as a stray read, so its size is not meaningful. The chain joins TRBV7-9 to TRBJ2-3, with D possibly TRBD2 on 6 matching bases. Germline V gene data show CDR1 as SEHNR and CDR2 as FQNEAQ (reference sequence). Trimming left V 4 bases short and J 5 bases short, with 13 bases between. The CDR3 extends over 14 amino acids. CDR3 sequence: CASSSRTGGDTQYF. The CDR3 DNA sequence: TGTGCCAGCAGCTCTCGAACCGGGGGAGATACGCAGTATTTT.

This clonotype was recorded at least ten times. Because this beta chain is a stray read in a library intended to capture alpha chains, its abundance should not be given much weight. The chain couples TRBV11-2 to TRBJ2-7; D is uncertain. Trimming removed 1 base at V and 3 bases at J, with 7 bases between. Germline values: CDR1 SGHAT, CDR2 FQNNGV. The length of the CDR3 is 13 residues. The CDR3 reads CASSLGAGYEQYF. DNA for the CDR3: TGTGCCAGCAGCTTAGGTGCTGGCTACGAGCAGTACTTC.

This clonotype appeared many times. The library was built for alpha chains, so this beta chain is an off-target read and its size means little. The chain uses TRBV7-2 and TRBJ2-2; maybe TRBD1 (5 bases). V shed 2 bases and J shed 4 bases, with 11 bases lying between them. Germline V gene lookup returns CDR1 SGHTA and CDR2 FQGNSA. CDR3 length equals 15 residues. This CDR3 is CASSLRQGATGELFF. The DNA of the CDR3 is TGTGCCAGCAGCTTAAGGCAGGGCGCCACCGGGGAGCTGTTTTTT. Full variable domain (rest looked up from reference TRBV7-2 and TRBJ2-2): GAGVSQSPSNKVTEKGKDVELRCDPISGHTALYWYRQSLGQGLEFLIYFQGNSAPDKSGLPSDRFSAERTGGSVSTLTIQRTQQEDSAVYLCASSLRQGATGELFFGEGSRLTVL.

This clonotype was recorded many times. This beta chain slipped into a library made for alpha chains as a stray read, so its size is not meaningful. The rearrangement joins TRBV5-4 to TRBJ1-6; TRBD1 matches 10 bases. This CDR3 region has 15 residues. The V gene end was trimmed by 4 bases and the J gene end by 9 bases; junction bases not matched to a gene: 7. Per the germline V gene, CDR1 is SGHNT and CDR2 is YYREEE (reference sequence). CDR3 in DNA: TGTGCCAGCAGCCCGGGGGACAGGGGTGTTTCACCCCTCCACTTT. This translates into CASSPGDRGVSPLHF.

As for this clonotype: The conserved phenylalanine or tryptophan normally closing the CDR3 is absent here, so this likely arose from a read error. A library prepared for alpha chains yielded this beta chain as an off-target read; its size is of little meaning. V is TRBV28 and J is TRBJ1-1, with D hard to call. This CDR3 is 13 amino acids long. Trimming removed 2 bases at V and 4 bases at J, with 8 bases between. CDR1 is MDHEN and CDR2 is SYDVKM in the germline V gene. CDR3 in amino acids: CASSLVPGTEAFL. The CDR3 region has the DNA TGTGCCAGCAGTTTAGTCCCGGGCACTGAAGCTTTCCTT.

This clonotype has ten or more counts. With the library built for alpha chains, this beta chain is off target and its frequency is not meaningful. The V and J genes are TRBV10-3 and TRBJ1-4; D possibly corresponds to TRBD1 (6 bases). Trimming cost V 10 bases and J 0 bases, with 12 bases left between them. The CDR3 runs to 14 residues. The germline CDR1 and CDR2 sequences are ENHRY and SYGVKD. In DNA form, the CDR3 reads TGTGCCACCAAAGGGGGGACAACTAATGAAAAACTGTTTTTT. Its translation: CATKGGTTNEKLFF.

This clonotype has ten or more counts. Because the library targeted alpha chains, this beta chain is an off-target read whose size means little. V is TRBV5-6 and J is TRBJ2-2; 11 bases map to TRBD1. The ends lost 5 bases at V and 1 base at J; junction bases unmatched: 10. The CDR3 is made up of 18 amino acids. CDR1 and CDR2 from the germline V gene are SGHDT and YYEEEE. The CDR3 DNA reads as TGTGCCAGCAGTTCCGGGACAGGGGGTTACGTGAACACCGGGGAGCTGTTTTTT. This encodes CASSSGTGGYVNTGELFF.

In this sample, this clonotype turned up many times. With the library built for alpha chains, this beta chain is off target and its frequency is not meaningful. This chain connects TRBV6-5 to TRBJ2-7; TRBD1 aligns across 11 bases. The CDR3 has 14 residues. Trimming at V came to 6 bases and at J to 4 bases, leaving 5 bases not matched to a gene. CDR1 is MNHEY, CDR2 SVGAGI, per germline. The CDR3 loop is CASRGDRGWYEQYF. For the CDR3, the DNA is TGTGCCAGCAGGGGGGACAGGGGGTGGTACGAGCAGTACTTC.

This clonotype was counted ten times or more. Little can be read into the size of this beta chain, an off-target read in a library designed for alpha chains. This rearrangement joins TRBV9 to TRBJ2-5; D is unclear. The CDR3 length is 13 residues. Germline V lookup: CDR1 SGDLS, CDR2 YYNGEE. V lost 0 bases and J lost 1, with 4 bases in between. The CDR3 DNA is TGTGCCAGCAGCGTAGAGGGCCAAGAGACCCAGTACTTC. It yields the protein CASSVEGQETQYF.

This clonotype appeared many times. Since the library was made to target alpha chains, this beta chain is a stray read and its abundance is not meaningful. This CDR3 is CASSFSLNTEAFF. The DNA for the CDR3 is TGCGCCAGCAGCTTTTCCCTGAACACTGAAGCTTTCTTT. The rearrangement links TRBV5-1 to TRBJ1-1; D is unresolved. The CDR3 has 13 amino acids. Trimming shortened V by 2 bases and J by 0 bases, and 5 bases separated the two germline ends. CDR1 is SGHRS, CDR2 YFSETQ, per germline.

This clonotype was detected ten times or more. For a library built for alpha chains, this beta chain is a stray read; little rests on its size. The rearrangement joins TRBV4-2 to TRBJ2-7, with TRBD1 matching over 9 bases. This CDR3 comprises 15 residues. The V gene end was trimmed by 4 bases and the J gene end by 3 bases; junction bases not matched to a gene: 7. CDR1 is LGHNA, CDR2 YNFKEQ, per germline. CDR3 loop: CASSRTGTGNYEQYF. In nucleotides, the CDR3 is TGTGCCAGCAGCCGGACCGGGACAGGGAACTACGAGCAGTACTTC.

By proportion, this clonotype is medium-sized (0.01 to 0.1%). Within a library made for alpha chains, this beta chain is off target, and its count is uninformative. The chain carries TRBV20-1 and TRBJ1-4; D gene ambiguous. The ends were cut back, 1 base at V and 3 bases at J, with 6 bases in the middle. This CDR3 is 13 amino acids long. CDR1 and CDR2 from the germline V gene are DFQATT and SNEGSKA (reference sequence). The CDR3 DNA reads TGCAGTGCTAGAGTACCGGCTAATGAAAAACTGTTTTTT. Translation: CSARVPANEKLFF.

Comment on this clonotype: This beta chain lies outside the target of a library built for alpha chains; its clone size means little. J is TRBJ2-3 and V is TRBV6-6; 10 positions match TRBD1. The CDR3 consists of 17 residues. Germline V gene sequence: CDR1 MNHNY, CDR2 SVGAGI (reference sequence). J gave up 3 bases and V 2 bases, and 8 bases lay outside the gene matches. The CDR3 nucleotides read TGTGCCAGCAGTTACAACGAGGGACAGGGGAAAACAGATACGCAGTATTTT. Its translation: CASSYNEGQGKTDTQYF.

The sample holds many counts of this clonotype. For a library built for alpha chains, this beta chain is a stray read; little rests on its size. The chain has TRBV5-1 and TRBJ2-7; TRBD1 is a possible D gene (7 bases). With 4 bases removed from V and 3 bases from J, the gap between germline ends came to 11 bases. Looked up from germline, CDR1 is SGHRS and CDR2 is YFSETQ. The CDR3 totals 13 residues. The CDR3 DNA sequence: TGCGCCAGCAGCGCGGGACAGTTCTACGAGCAGTACTTC. Encoded protein: CASSAGQFYEQYF.

This clonotype was observed at least ten times. This beta chain is an unintended read in a library built for alpha chains; its size means little. The rearrangement joins TRBV6-4 to TRBJ2-4; TRBD1 is a possible D gene (6 bases). This CDR3 contains 12 residues. From germline, CDR1 is MRHNA and CDR2 SNTAGT. Between the trimmed V and J ends, which lost 5 bases and 5 bases, there was a span of 7 bases. CDR3 DNA sequence: TGTGCCAGCAGTTACAGGGAAAACATTCAGTACTTC. This encodes CASSYRENIQYF.

Comment on this clonotype: This may arise from a read error, as a much more abundant clone is one base away. This beta chain is off target for a library built for alpha chains, so its abundance means little. This rearrangement joins TRBV18 to TRBJ2-3; D tentatively reads TRBD1 or TRBD2 (5 bases each). CDR1 is KGHSH, CDR2 LQKENI, per germline. The CDR3 covers 14 residues. CDR3 DNA: TGTGCCCGCTCACTCGAGCCAGGGAGAGATACGCAGTATTTT. Amino acid sequence: CARSLEPGRDTQYF.

About this clonotype itself: This may arise from a read error, as a much more abundant clone is one base away. Since the library was made to target alpha chains, this beta chain is a stray read and its abundance is not meaningful. V usage is TRBV5-3 and J usage is TRBJ2-5, with 9 positions matching TRBD2. TRBV5-3 is placed among ORFs of uncertain function. The CDR3 is made up of 15 amino acids. With 3 bases clipped from V and 3 bases from J, the junction kept 6 bases outside the gene matches. CDR3 nucleotide sequence: TGTGCCAGAAGCTATCCCGCTAGCGGGAAAGAGACCCAGTACTTC. Amino acid sequence: CARSYPASGKETQYF.

In the case of this clonotype: The library was prepared for alpha chains; this beta chain is a stray read, so its frequency means little. This chain uses TRBV6-5 with TRBJ2-3, with D hard to call. Trimming removed 0 bases at V and 0 bases at J, with 7 bases between. The CDR3 sequence is 15 residues long. Germline V gene lookup returns CDR1 MNHEY and CDR2 SVGAGI. The CDR3 region is CASSYSTPSTDTQYF. The CDR3 bases are TGTGCCAGCAGTTACTCGACACCTAGCACAGATACGCAGTATTTT.